This T cell receptor beta chain was sequenced for a study of post-analysis software for immune sequencing data. Study-wide points: Higher frequency in patients than in controls was seen for about five TRBV segments, with TRBV5-6, TRBV5-1 and TRBV20-1 among them. When compared against controls, multiple sclerosis patients showed significantly lower normalized Chao1 diversity.

Details on this clonotype: What it recognizes is unknown.

Presence of unique molecular identifiers characterized the TCR beta cDNA libraries. Via MiXCR, TCRdb re-called the PCR reads, giving one row per CDR3 protein. The sample carries about 560,000 distinct CDR3 sequences, around 44% recorded once. Per germline, CDR1 LGHNA and CDR2 YNFKEQ. This CDR3 has 15 amino acids. J was trimmed by 6 bases and V by 0 bases; bases with no gene match: 2. V is TRBV4-2 and J is TRBJ2-1, with 10 bases fitting TRBD1. The sequenced sample consisted of blood. The origin of this receptor is a girl between 10 and 17 years old with multiple sclerosis. CDR3 DNA: TGTGCCAGCAGCCAAGATTGGGACAGGGGCAATGAGCAGTTCTTC. As protein: CASSQDWDRGNEQFF.